This T cell receptor beta chain was found in a study of PD-1 and CTLA-4 blockade in melanoma. Assay used: immunoSEQ multiplex PCR; TCRdb lists only in-frame clones, some missing. The profile shows 20,000 or so clones, 70% to 90% of them singletons. Germline lookup yields CDR1 MNHEY and CDR2 SVGAGI. The V and J ends lost 9 bases and 4 bases respectively, with 6 bases between them. The CDR3 consists of 10 residues. The sequence derives from a human donor with melanoma. The genes are TRBV6-5 and TRBJ1-2; D is uncertain. Sequencing used CD8+ T cells from peripheral blood, obtained before anti-PD-1 treatment. The chain's CDR3 is CARGLYGYTF. The DNA for the CDR3 is TGTGCCAGGGGCCTCTATGGCTACACCTTC.